This TCR beta chain emerged from a study of chemoradiotherapy in HPV16-positive cancers. Findings and caveats of the study: Candidate HPV-specific clones and E7-related TCR motifs grew in tumor during treatment.

Some clones are missing from TCRdb's copy, which holds only in-frame ones; the method was immunoSEQ multiplex PCR. The sample includes approximately 12,000 clones, around 87% of them seen just once. Trimming left V 3 bases short and J 6 bases short, with 8 bases between. The CDR3 extends over 12 amino acids. The germline V gene has CDR1 KGHSH and CDR2 LQKENI. A note on this clone: Antigen specificity is unknown.

The chain joins TRBV18 to TRBJ1-1, with D unresolved. The sequence came from a human donor with HPV-associated anogenital cancer. This specimen was blood, taken from a patient who underwent chemoradiotherapy. The CDR3 region has the DNA TGTGCCAGCTCACCCACGGGATCTGAAGCTTTCTTT. It translates to CASSPTGSEAFF.